The sequence of this T cell receptor beta chain was determined in a study of early T cells in non-severe SARS-CoV-2 infection. Background on the study: Unsorted whole-blood RNA was sequenced in bulk, leaving chains unpaired.

The TCR library protocol attached unique molecular identifiers to the individual cDNA molecules. TCRdb reprocessed the 5' RACE reads via MiXCR and lists one record per CDR3 protein. The data contain around 65,000 distinct CDR3 sequences, 10% to 15% of them singletons. V was cut by 5 bases and J by 5 bases, with 10 bases left in between. The CDR3 loop spans 13 amino acids. Looked up from germline, CDR1 is MRHNA and CDR2 is SNTAGT. The source was whole blood, collected at baseline. The receptor's source is an adult who was a healthcare worker with PCR-confirmed SARS-CoV-2 infection or an uninfected control (not recorded which). The rearrangement joins TRBV6-4 to TRBJ2-1; no definite D call. The CDR3 nucleotides are TGTGCCAGCAGTCTCCGGGCTCACAATGAGCAGTTCTTC. Its translation is CASSLRAHNEQFF.